This T cell receptor beta chain was identified during a study of T cells in Graves' hyperthyroidism and ophthalmopathy. Amplified regions were TCR beta CDR3 sequences from RNA transcripts. When the TCR CDR3 underwent first-round RT-PCR, the HTBI primer set was used. TCRdb ran MiXCR on the multiplex PCR reads and lists one entry per CDR3 protein. The table lists about 520,000 distinct CDR3 sequences, around a quarter of them singletons. CDR3 length: 16 residues. CDR1 SGHVS and CDR2 FNYEAQ come from the germline V gene. The V segment lost 5 bases and the J segment 0 bases; nucleotides outside the gene matches: 4. As regards this clonotype: A much larger clone lies a single base off, so this may be a read error. The CDR3 carries no conserved terminal phenylalanine or tryptophan, so it likely arises from a read error.

The sequencing input was blood. The chain joins TRBV7-6 to TRBJ2-6; 7 bases line up with TRBD1. The TCR comes from a woman aged 30 to 39 with Graves' ophthalmopathy. The CDR3, as DNA: TGTGCCAGCAGCAGGGACAGCCTCTCTGGGGCCAACGTCCTGACTGTC. Translated: CASSRDSLSGANVLTV.